This TCR beta chain was profiled in a study of regulatory T cells in long-lasting Graves disease. The authors built TCR beta libraries using iRepertoire HTBI primers and Arm-PCR of CDR3 regions. One entry per CDR3 protein, called by TCRdb with MiXCR from the multiplex PCR reads. The repertoire holds roughly 430,000 distinct CDR3 sequences, with approximately 16% as singletons. Time point noted: newly diagnosed GD, antithyroid drugs for less than 3 months. After RNA was extracted from PBMCs, the TCR library was made from it. This clonotype was seen many times. These sequences were also reported in another study, on T cells in Graves' hyperthyroidism and ophthalmopathy.

Specimen: peripheral blood mononuclear cells (PBMCs), collected at new diagnosis, from a patient treated with antithyroid drugs. This receptor was taken from a woman aged 25 to 39 with Graves disease.

CDR3 nucleotide sequence: TGCAGTGCTTGGACTAGCGGGAGCGCAGATACGCAGTATTTT. As protein: CSAWTSGSADTQYF. The chain has TRBV20-1 and TRBJ2-3, with 13 positions matching TRBD2. The CDR3 runs 14 residues. V gave up 5 bases and J gave up 4 bases; unmatched junction bases: 3. Germline assignment: CDR1 DFQATT and CDR2 SNEGSKA (reference sequence).